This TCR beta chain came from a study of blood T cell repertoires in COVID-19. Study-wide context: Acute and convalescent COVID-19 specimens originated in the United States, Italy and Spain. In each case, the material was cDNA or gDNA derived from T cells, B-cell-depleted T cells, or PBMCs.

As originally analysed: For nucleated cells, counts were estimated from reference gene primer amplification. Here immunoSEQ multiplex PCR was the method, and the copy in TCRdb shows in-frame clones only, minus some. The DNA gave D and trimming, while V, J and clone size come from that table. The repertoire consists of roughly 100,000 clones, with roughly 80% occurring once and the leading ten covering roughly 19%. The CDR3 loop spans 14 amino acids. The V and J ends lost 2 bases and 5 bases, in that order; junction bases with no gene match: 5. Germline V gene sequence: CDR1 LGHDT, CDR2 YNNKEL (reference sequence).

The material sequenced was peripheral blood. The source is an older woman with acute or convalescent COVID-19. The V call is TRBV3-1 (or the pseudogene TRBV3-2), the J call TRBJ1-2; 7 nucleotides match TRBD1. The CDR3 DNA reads TGTGCCAGCAGCCAAAGTGGGACAGCGTATGGCTACACCTTC. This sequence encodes CASSQSGTAYGYTF.